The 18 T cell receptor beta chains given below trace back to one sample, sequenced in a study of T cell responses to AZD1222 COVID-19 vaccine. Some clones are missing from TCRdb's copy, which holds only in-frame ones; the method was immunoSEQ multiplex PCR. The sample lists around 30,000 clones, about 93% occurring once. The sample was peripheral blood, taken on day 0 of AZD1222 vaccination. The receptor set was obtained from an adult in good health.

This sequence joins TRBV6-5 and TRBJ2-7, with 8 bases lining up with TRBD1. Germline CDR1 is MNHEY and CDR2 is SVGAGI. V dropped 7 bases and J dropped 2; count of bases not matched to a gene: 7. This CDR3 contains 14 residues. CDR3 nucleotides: TGTGCCAGCAACGACAGGGGTGGAACCTACGAGCAGTACTTC. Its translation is CASNDRGGTYEQYF.

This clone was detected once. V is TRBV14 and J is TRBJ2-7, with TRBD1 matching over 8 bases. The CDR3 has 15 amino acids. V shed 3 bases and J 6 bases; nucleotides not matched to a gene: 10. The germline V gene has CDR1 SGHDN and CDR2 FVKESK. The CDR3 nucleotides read TGTGCCAGCAGCCACCGGACAGGGATTTTTGGCGAGCAGTACTTC. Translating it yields CASSHRTGIFGEQYF.

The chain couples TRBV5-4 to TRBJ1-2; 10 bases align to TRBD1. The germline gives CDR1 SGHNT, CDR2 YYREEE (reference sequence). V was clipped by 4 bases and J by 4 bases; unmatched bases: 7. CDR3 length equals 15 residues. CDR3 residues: CASSLGQGVPYGYTF. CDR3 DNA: TGTGCCAGCAGCCTAGGACAGGGGGTTCCCTATGGCTACACCTTC.

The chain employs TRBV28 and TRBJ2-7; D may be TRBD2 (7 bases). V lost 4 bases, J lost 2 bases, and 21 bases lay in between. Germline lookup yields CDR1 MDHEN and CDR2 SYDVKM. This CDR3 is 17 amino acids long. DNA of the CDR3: TGTGCCAGCAGTTCTGGGGGGGGCCACAGGGACGCCTACGAGCAGTACTTC. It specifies CASSSGGGHRDAYEQYF.

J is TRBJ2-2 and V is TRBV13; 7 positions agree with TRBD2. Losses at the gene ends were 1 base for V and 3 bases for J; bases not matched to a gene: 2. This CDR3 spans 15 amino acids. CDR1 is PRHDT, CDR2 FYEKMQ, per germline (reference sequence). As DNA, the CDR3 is TGTGCCAGCAGCTTAGAGGGAGGGGACACCGGGGAGCTGTTTTTT. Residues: CASSLEGGDTGELFF.

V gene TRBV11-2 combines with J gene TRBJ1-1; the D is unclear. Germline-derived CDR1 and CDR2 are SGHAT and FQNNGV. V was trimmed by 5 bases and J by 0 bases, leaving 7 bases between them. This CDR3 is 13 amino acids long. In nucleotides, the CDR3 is TGTGCCAGCAGCCCCACGATGAACACTGAAGCTTTCTTT. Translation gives CASSPTMNTEAFF.

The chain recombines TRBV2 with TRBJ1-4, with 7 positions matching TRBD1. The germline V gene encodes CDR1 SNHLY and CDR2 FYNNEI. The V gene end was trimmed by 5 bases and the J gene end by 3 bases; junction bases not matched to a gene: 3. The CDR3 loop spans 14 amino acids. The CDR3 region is CASSTGAANEKLFF. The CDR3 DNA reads TGTGCCAGCAGTACAGGGGCGGCTAATGAAAAACTGTTTTTT.

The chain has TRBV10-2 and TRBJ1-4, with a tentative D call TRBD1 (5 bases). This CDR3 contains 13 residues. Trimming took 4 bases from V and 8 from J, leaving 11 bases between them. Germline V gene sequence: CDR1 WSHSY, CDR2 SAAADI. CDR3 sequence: CASSGSTGEKLFF. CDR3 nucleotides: TGCGCCAGCAGTGGGTCAACAGGAGAAAAACTGTTTTTT.

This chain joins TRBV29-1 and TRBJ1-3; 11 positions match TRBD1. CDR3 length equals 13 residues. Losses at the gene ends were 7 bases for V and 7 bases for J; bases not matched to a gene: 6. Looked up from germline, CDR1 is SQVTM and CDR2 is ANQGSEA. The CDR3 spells CSASGQGENTIYF. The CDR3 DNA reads TGCAGCGCTTCGGGACAGGGGGAGAACACCATATATTTT. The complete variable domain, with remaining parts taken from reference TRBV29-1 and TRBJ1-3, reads SAVISQKPSRDICQRGTSLTIQCQVDSQVTMMFWYRQQPGQSLTLIATANQGSEATYESGFVIDKFPISRPNLTFSTLTVSNMSPEDSSIYLCSASGQGENTIYFGEGSWLTVV.

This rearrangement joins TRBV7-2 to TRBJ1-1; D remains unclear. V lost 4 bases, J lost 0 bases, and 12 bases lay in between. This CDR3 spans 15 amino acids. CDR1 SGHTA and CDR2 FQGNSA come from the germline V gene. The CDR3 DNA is TGTGCCAGCAGCTACGGGTCTTTGATGAACACTGAAGCTTTCTTT. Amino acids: CASSYGSLMNTEAFF.

The chain's CDR3 is CASSYGDQPQHF. The CDR3 bases are TGTGCCAGCAGTTACGGAGATCAGCCCCAGCATTTT. The V call is TRBV6-5, the J call TRBJ1-5, with D unresolved. The germline V gene encodes CDR1 MNHEY and CDR2 SVGAGI. CDR3 size: 12 residues. V dropped 2 bases and J dropped 5 bases, with 4 bases sitting between them.

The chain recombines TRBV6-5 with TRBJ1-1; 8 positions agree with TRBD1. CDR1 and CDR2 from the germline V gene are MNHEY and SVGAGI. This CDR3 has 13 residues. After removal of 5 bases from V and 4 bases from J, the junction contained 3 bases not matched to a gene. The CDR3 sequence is CASSPDRGTEAFF. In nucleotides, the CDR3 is TGTGCCAGCAGTCCAGACAGGGGCACTGAAGCTTTCTTT.

CDR3 region: CASRVRGNQPQHF. The CDR3 DNA reads as TGTGCCAGCAGGGTCCGCGGAAATCAGCCCCAGCATTTT. The chain combines TRBV2 with TRBJ1-5; D ambiguous. There are 13 residues in the CDR3. Germline V gives CDR1 SNHLY, CDR2 FYNNEI. V was shortened by 6 bases and J by 4 bases, with 10 bases between the two germline ends.

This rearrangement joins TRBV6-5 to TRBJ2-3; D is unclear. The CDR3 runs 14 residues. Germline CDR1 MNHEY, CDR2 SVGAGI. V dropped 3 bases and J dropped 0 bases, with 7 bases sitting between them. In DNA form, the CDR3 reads TGTGCCAGCAGTTATGAGTCTAGCACAGATACGCAGTATTTT. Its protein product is CASSYESSTDTQYF.

The chain's CDR3 is CASSQDPGDPGEQYF. For the CDR3, the DNA is TGCGCCAGCAGCCAAGATCCCGGGGACCCTGGCGAGCAGTACTTC. The chain recombines TRBV4-3 with TRBJ2-7, with D perhaps matching TRBD1 or TRBD2 (5 bases each). The V and J ends lost 0 bases and 6 bases respectively, with 15 bases between them. Per germline, CDR1 LGHNA and CDR2 YSLEER. The CDR3 covers 15 residues.

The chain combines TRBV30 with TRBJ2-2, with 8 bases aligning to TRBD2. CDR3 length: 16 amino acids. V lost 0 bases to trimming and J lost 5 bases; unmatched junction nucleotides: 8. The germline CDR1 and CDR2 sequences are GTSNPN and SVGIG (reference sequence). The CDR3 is CAWSVEERGTTGELFF. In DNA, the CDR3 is TGTGCCTGGAGTGTTGAGGAGCGGGGGACTACCGGGGAGCTGTTTTTT.

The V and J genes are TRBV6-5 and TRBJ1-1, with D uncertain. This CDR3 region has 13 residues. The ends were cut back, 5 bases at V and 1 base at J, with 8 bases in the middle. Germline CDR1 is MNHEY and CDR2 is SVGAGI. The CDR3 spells CASSRTANTEAFF. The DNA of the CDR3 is TGTGCCAGCAGTCGGACGGCGAACACTGAAGCTTTCTTT.

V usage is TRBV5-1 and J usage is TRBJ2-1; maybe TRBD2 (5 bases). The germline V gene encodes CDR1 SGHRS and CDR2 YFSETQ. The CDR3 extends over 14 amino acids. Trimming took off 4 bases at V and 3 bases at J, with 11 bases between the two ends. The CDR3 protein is CASSPGLIYNEQFF. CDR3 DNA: TGCGCCAGCAGCCCGGGATTGATCTACAATGAGCAGTTCTTC.